This TCR beta chain was captured in a study of T cell responses to AZD1222 COVID-19 vaccine. Study results and limitations: Seropositive at baseline were only six AZD1222 recipients. Repertoire sampling occurred only after the peak T cell response. White British ancestry dominated among donors, who included more females, and clonal diversity was possibly underestimated.

TCRdb's copy holds only in-frame clones and misses some; the assay was immunoSEQ multiplex PCR. Among some 150,000 clones listed, 70% to 90% were seen once. The CDR3 contains 13 residues. The V end was cut by 7 bases, the J end by 9 bases, with 16 bases between. Germline V gives CDR1 SNHLY, CDR2 FYNNEI. For this clone: Its antigen is unknown.

The V gene is TRBV2, the J gene TRBJ2-1, with a possible D match to TRBD1 (7 bases). This receptor was obtained from an adult who received the MenACWY meningococcal vaccine as a control. The starting material was peripheral blood, obtained 28 days after the second dose of the MenACWY control vaccine. For the CDR3, the DNA is TGTGCCAGCATTCCAGGGGGGCCCGGTGAGCAGTTCTTC. As protein: CASIPGGPGEQFF.